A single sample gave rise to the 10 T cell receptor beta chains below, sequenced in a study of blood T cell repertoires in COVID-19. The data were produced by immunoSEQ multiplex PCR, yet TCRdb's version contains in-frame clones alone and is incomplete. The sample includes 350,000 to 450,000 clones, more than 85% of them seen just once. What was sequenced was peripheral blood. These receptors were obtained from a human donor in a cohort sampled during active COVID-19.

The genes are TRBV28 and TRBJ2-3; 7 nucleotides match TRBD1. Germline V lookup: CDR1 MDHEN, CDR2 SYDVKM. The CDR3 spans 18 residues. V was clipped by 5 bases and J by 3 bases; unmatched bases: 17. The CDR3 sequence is CASSGQGVGVVGTDTQYF. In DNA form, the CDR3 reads TGTGCCAGCAGTGGGCAGGGGGTCGGAGTTGTTGGAACAGATACGCAGTATTTT.

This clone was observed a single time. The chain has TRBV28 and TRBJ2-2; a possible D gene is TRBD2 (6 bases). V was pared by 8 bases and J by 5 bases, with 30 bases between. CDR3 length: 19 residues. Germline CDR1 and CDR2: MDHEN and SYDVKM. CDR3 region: CASRTSGTPYGGTTGELFF. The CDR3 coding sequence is TGTGCCAGCCGTACCTCAGGGACTCCCTACGGCGGAACAACCGGGGAGCTGTTTTTT.

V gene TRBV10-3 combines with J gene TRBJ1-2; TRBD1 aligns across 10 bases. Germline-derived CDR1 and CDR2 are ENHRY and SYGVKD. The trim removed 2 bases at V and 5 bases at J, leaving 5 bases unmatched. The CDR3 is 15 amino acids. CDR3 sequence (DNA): TGTGCCATCAGTGAGGAAAAGGACAGGGGGTATGGCTACACCTTC. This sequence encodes CAISEEKDRGYGYTF.

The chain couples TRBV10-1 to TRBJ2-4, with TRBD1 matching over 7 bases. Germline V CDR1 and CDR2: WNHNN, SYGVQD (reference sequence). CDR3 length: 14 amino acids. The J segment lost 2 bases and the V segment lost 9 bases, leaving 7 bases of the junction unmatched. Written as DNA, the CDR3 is TGCGCCAGACCTAACAGGGGTTCCAAAAACATTCAGTACTTC. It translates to CARPNRGSKNIQYF.

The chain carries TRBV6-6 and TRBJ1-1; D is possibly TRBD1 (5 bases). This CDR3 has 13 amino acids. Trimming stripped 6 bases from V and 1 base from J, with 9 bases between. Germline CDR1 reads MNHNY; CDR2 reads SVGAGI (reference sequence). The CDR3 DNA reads TGTGCCAGCAGCGACGACAGGAACACTGAAGCTTTCTTT. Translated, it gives CASSDDRNTEAFF.

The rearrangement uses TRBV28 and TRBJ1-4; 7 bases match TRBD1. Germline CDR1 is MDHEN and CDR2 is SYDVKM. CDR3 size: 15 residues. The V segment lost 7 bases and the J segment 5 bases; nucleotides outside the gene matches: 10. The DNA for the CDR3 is TGTGCCAGCAAAGATACACAGGGGCTAAATGAAAAACTGTTTTTT. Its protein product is CASKDTQGLNEKLFF.

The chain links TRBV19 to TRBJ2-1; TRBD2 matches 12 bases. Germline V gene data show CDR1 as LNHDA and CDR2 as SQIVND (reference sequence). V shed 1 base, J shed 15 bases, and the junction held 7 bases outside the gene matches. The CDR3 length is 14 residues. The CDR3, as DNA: TGTGCCAGTAGTATAGGGCCTAGCGGGAGGGCCGGGTTCTTC. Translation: CASSIGPSGRAGFF.

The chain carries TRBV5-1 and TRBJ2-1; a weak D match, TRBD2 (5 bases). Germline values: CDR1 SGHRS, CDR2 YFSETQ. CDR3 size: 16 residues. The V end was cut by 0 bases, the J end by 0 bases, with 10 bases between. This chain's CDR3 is CASSLAGVSSYNEQFF. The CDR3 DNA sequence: TGCGCCAGCAGCTTGGCCGGGGTTAGCTCCTACAATGAGCAGTTCTTC. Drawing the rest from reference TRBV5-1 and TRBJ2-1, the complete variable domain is KAGVTQTPRYLIKTRGQQVTLSCSPISGHRSVSWYQQTPGQGLQFLFEYFSETQRNKGNFPGRFSGRQFSNSRSEMNVSTLELGDSALYLCASSLAGVSSYNEQFFGPGTRLTVL.

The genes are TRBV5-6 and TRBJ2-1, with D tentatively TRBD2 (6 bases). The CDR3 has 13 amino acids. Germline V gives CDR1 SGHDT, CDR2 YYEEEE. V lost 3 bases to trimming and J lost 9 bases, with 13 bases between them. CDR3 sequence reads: CASSSRLGGEQFF. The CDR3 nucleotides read TGTGCCAGCAGCTCCAGACTAGGAGGTGAGCAGTTCTTC.

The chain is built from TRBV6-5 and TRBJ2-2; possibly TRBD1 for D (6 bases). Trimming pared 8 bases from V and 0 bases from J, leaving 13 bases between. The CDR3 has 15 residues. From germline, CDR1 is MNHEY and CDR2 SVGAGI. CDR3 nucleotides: TGTGCCAGCGGACGGGACACAACGAACACCGGGGAGCTGTTTTTT. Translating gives CASGRDTTNTGELFF.